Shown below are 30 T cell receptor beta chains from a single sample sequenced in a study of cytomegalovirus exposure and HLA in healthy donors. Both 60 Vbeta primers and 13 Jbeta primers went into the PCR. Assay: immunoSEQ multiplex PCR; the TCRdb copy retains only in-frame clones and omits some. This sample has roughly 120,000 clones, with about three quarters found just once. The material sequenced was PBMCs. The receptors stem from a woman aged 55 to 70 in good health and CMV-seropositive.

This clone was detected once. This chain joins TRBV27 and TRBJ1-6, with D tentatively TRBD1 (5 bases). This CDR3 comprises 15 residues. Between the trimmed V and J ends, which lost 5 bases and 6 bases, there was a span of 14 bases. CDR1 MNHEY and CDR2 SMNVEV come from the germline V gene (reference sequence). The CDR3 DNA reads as TGTGCCAGCAGTAGACGCGGGACTGCTAATTCACCCCTCCACTTT. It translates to CASSRRGTANSPLHF.

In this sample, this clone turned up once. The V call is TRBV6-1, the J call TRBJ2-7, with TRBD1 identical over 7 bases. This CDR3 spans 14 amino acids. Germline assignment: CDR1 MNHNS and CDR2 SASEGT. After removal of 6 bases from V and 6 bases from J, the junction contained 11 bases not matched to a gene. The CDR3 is CASRSTGPFSEQYF. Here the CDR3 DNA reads TGTGCCAGCAGGTCGACAGGGCCATTTTCCGAGCAGTACTTC.

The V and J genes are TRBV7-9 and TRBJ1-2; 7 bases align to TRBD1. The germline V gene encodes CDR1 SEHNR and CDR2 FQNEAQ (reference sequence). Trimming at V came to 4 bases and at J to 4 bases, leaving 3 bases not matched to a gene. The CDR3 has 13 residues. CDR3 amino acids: CASSSGTAYGYTF. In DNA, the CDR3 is TGTGCCAGCAGCTCCGGGACAGCCTATGGCTACACCTTC.

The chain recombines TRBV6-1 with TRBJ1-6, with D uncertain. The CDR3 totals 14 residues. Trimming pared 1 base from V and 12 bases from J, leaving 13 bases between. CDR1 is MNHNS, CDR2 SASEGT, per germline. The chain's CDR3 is CASSEVYPGGPLHF. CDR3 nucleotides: TGTGCCAGCAGTGAAGTGTACCCCGGCGGACCCCTCCACTTT.

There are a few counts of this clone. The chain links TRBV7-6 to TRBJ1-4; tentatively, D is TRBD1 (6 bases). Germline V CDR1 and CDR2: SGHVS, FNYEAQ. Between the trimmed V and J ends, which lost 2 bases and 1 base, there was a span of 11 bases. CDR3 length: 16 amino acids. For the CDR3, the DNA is TGTGCCAGCAGCTTACAAACAGGGCTAACTAATGAAAAACTGTTTTTT. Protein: CASSLQTGLTNEKLFF.

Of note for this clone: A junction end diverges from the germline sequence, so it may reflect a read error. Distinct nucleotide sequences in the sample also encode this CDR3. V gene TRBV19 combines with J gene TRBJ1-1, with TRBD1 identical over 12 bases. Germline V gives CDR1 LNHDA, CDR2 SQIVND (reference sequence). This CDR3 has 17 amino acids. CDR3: CASSSPRRDRGRSEAFF. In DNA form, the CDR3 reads TGTGCCAGTAGTTCCCCCCGTCGGGACAGGGGGCGGTCTGAAGCTTTCTTC.

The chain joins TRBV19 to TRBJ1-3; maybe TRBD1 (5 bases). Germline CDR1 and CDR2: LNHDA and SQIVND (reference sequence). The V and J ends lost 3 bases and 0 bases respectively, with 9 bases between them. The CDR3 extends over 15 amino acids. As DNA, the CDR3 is TGTGCCAGTAGTATTGGGGGAGGCTCTGGAAACACCATATATTTT. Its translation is CASSIGGGSGNTIYF.

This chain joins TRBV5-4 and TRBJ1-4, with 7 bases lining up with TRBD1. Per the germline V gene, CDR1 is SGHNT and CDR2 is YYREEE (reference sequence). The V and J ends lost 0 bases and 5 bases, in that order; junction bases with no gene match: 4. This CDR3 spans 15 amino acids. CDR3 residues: CASSLGQGGNEKLFF. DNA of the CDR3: TGTGCCAGCAGCTTGGGACAGGGCGGCAATGAAAAACTGTTTTTT.

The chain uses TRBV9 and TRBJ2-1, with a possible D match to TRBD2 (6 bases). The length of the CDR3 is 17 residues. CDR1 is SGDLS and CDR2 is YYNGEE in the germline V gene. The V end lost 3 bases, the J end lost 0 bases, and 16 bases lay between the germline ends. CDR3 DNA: TGTGCCAGCAGCGCCAACTACGGGAGTAGCTCCTACAATGAGCAGTTCTTC. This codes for CASSANYGSSSYNEQFF.

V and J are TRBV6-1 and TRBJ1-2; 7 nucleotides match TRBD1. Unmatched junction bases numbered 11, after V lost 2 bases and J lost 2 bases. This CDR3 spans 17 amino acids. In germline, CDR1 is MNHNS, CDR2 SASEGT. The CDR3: CASSEWGSGTENYGYTF. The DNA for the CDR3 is TGTGCCAGCAGTGAATGGGGGTCCGGGACAGAGAACTATGGCTACACCTTC.

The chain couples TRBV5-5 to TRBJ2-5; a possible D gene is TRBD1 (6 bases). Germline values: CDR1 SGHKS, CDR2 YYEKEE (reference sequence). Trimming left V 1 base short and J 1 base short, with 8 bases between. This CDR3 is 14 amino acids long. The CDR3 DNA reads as TGTGCCAGCAGCTTGTGGACAGCCCAAGAGACCCAGTACTTC. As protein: CASSLWTAQETQYF.

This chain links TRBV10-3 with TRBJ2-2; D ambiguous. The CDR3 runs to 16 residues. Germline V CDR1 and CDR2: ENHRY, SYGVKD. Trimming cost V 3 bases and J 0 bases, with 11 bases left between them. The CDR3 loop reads CAISEGRSTNTGELFF. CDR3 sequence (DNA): TGTGCCATCAGTGAAGGCAGGTCCACGAACACCGGGGAGCTGTTTTTT.

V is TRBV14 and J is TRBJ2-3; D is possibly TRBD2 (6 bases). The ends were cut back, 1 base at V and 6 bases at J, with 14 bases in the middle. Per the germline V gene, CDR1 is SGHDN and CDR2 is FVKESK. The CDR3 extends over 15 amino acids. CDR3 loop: CASSQVLTGGDTQYF. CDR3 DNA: TGTGCCAGCAGCCAAGTACTAACCGGAGGGGATACGCAGTATTTT.

CDR3: CASSPRGTSGGYEQYF. The CDR3 nucleotides read TGTGCCAGCAGCCCTAGGGGTACTAGCGGGGGCTACGAGCAGTACTTC. The chain is built from TRBV7-2 and TRBJ2-7; 11 bases line up with TRBD2. The CDR3 is 16 amino acids. CDR1 and CDR2 (germline): SGHTA, FQGNSA. The J segment lost 3 bases and the V segment lost 5 bases, leaving 9 bases of the junction unmatched.

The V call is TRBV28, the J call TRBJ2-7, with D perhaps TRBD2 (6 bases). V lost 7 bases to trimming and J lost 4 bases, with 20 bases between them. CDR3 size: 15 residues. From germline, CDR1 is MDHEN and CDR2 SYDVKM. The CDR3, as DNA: TGTGCCAGCAATTTGGGGGGATCGGCAACTTACGAGCAGTACTTC. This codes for CASNLGGSATYEQYF.

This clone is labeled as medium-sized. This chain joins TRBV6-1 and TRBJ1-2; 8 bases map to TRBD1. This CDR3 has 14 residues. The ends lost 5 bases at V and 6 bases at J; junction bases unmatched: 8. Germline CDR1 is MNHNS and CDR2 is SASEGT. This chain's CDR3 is CASSRTGSVDGYTF. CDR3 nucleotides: TGTGCCAGCAGTAGGACAGGGTCGGTAGATGGCTACACCTTC.

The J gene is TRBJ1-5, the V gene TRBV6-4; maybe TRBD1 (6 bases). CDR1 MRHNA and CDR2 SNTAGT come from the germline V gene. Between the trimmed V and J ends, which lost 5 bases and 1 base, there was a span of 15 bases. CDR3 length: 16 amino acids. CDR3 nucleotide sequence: TGTGCCAGCAGTAAGAAGATAAGGGGGAGCAATCAGCCCCAGCATTTT. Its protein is CASSKKIRGSNQPQHF.

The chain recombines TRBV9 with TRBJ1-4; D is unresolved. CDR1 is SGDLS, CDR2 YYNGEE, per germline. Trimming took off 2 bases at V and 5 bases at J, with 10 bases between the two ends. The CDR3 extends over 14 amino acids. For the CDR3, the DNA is TGTGCCAGCAGCGTCTCACAGCAGAATGAAAAACTGTTTTTT. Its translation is CASSVSQQNEKLFF.

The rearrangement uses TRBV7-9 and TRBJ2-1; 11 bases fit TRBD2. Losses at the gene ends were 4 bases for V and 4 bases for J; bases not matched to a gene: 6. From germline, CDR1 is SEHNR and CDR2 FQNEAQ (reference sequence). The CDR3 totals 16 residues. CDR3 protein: CASSWTSGLGYNEQFF. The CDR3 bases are TGTGCCAGCAGCTGGACTAGCGGGTTGGGGTACAATGAGCAGTTCTTC.

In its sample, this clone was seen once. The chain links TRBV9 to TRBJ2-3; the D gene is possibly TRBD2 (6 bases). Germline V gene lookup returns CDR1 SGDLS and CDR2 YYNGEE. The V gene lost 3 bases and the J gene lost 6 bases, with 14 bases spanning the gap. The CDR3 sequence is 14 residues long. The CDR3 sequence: CASSDGHGRDTQYF. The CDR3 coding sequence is TGTGCCAGCAGCGACGGACATGGGAGGGATACGCAGTATTTT.

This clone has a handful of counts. The CDR3 is CASSDLDSSMAMNTEAFF. The CDR3 DNA reads as TGTGCCAGCAGTGACCTGGACAGCAGTATGGCTATGAACACTGAAGCTTTCTTT. This sequence joins TRBV6-1 and TRBJ1-1; D is possibly TRBD1 (6 bases). CDR3 length equals 18 residues. The ends were cut back, 3 bases at V and 0 bases at J, with 20 bases in the middle. Germline V gene lookup returns CDR1 MNHNS and CDR2 SASEGT.

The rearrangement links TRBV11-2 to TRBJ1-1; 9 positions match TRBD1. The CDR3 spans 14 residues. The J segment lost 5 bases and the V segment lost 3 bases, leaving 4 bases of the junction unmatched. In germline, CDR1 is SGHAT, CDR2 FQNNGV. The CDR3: CASSLTGGGTEAFF. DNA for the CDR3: TGTGCCAGCAGCTTGACAGGGGGAGGAACTGAAGCTTTCTTT.

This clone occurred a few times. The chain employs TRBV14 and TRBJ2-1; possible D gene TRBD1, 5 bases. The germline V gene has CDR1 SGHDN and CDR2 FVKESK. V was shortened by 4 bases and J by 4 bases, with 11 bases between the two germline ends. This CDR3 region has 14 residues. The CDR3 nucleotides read TGTGCCAGCAGCCTTGACAGCTGGTACAATGAGCAGTTCTTC. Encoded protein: CASSLDSWYNEQFF. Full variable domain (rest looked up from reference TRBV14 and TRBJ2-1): EAGVTQFPSHSVIEKGQTVTLRCDPISGHDNLYWYRRVMGKEIKFLLHFVKESKQDESGMPNNRFLAERTGGTYSTLKVQPAELEDSGVYFCASSLDSWYNEQFFGPGTRLTVL.

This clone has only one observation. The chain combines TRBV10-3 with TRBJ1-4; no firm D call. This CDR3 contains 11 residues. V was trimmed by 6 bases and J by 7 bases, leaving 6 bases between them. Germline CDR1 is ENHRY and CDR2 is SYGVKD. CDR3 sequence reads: CAISPGEKLFF. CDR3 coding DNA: TGTGCCATCAGCCCCGGTGAAAAACTGTTTTTT.

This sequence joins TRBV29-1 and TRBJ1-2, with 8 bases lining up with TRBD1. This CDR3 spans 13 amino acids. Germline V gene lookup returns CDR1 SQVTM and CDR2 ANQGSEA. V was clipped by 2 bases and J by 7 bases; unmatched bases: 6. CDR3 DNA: TGCAGCGTTGAATCATCGGACAGGGTTGGCTACACCTTC. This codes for CSVESSDRVGYTF.

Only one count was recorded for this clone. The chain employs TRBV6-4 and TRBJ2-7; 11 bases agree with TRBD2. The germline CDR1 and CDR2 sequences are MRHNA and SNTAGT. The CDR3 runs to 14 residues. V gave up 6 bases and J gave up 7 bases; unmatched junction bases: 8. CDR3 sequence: CASRRTSGPLEQYF. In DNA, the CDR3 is TGTGCCAGCAGACGGACTAGCGGGCCACTGGAGCAGTACTTC.

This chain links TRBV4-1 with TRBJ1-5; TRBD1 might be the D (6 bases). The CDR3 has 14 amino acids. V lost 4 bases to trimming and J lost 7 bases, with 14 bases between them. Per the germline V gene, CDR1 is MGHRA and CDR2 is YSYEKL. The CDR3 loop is CASSPYRVLQPQHF. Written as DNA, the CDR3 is TGCGCCAGCAGCCCGTACAGGGTGTTGCAGCCCCAGCATTTT.

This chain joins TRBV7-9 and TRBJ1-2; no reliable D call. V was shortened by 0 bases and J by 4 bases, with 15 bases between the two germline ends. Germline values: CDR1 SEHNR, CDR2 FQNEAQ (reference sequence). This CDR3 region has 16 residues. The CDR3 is CASSLAEGRGIYGYTF. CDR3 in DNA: TGTGCCAGCAGCTTAGCGGAGGGAAGAGGCATCTATGGCTACACCTTC.

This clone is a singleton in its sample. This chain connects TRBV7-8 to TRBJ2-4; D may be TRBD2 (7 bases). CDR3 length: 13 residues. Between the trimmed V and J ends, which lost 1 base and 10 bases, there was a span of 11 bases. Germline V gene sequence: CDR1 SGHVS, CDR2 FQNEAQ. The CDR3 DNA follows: TGTGCCAGCAGCTTAGATAGGGGGGGAATTCAGTACTTC. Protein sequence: CASSLDRGGIQYF.

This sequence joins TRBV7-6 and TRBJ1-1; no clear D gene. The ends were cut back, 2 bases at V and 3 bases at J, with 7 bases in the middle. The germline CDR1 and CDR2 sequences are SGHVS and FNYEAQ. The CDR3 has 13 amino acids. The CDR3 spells CASSLPGDTEAFF. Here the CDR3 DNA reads TGTGCCAGCAGCTTACCCGGGGACACTGAAGCTTTCTTT.